Below are 32 T cell receptor beta chains sequenced from a single sample in a study of T cell repertoires in cytomegalovirus infection (dated by TCRdb to between 2019 and 2020). Which antigens these TCRs recognize remains unknown. Sequenced on an Illumina HiSeq 1500. TCRdb cleaned the public reads at Q25 with fastp, built clones with MiXCR and kept in-frame beta chains. When rows share a CDR3 protein, they turn into one entry using the most common DNA and genes. The sample profile shows 900,000 to 950,000 distinct CDR3 sequences; 31% of them were found once. The ten most abundant clones make up around 15% of the sample. The sample's treatment or condition label is to be understood as: in vitro stimulation with specific CMV peptide epitopes to enrich CMV-specific T cells. The sequencing here drew on cultured CD8+ T cells from PBMCs, taken from culture after CMV antigen stimulation. The receptors were gathered from a human donor in good health (CMV status not recorded). Some clones in this sample may be carry-over from other donors' samples.

The CDR3 DNA reads as TGTGCCAGCAGTGATCCAAGGGCGGGGGCCTATAATTCACCCCTCCACTTT. It codes for CASSDPRAGAYNSPLHF. This rearrangement joins TRBV7-9 to TRBJ1-6, with a tentative D call TRBD1 (5 bases). This CDR3 has 17 amino acids. V lost 6 bases, J lost 2 bases, and 17 bases lay in between. Germline CDR1 reads SEHNR; CDR2 reads FQNEAQ (reference sequence).

The V and J genes are TRBV7-9 and TRBJ2-7, with D unclear. The CDR3 has 13 residues. Germline V gene data show CDR1 as SEHNR and CDR2 as FQNEAQ (reference sequence). Between the trimmed V and J ends, which lost 5 bases and 2 bases, there was a span of 10 bases. The DNA of the CDR3 is TGTGCCAGCAGCCCGGACGTCGCCTACGAGCAGTACTTC. It encodes CASSPDVAYEQYF.

The chain joins TRBV19 to TRBJ1-5; D not resolved. The germline CDR1 and CDR2 sequences are LNHDA and SQIVND (reference sequence). The CDR3 contains 13 residues. V was pared by 3 bases and J by 7 bases, with 10 bases between. The CDR3 nucleotides are TGTGCCAGTAGTATTAAGGGTTGGCAGCCCCAGCATTTT. Residues: CASSIKGWQPQHF.

The chain uses TRBV27 and TRBJ1-1; D is unclear. Germline lookup yields CDR1 MNHEY and CDR2 SMNVEV (reference sequence). V was cut by 3 bases and J by 8 bases, with 19 bases left in between. The CDR3 covers 15 residues. This CDR3 is CASSFSSGSLPEAFF. The CDR3 DNA is TGTGCCAGCAGTTTTTCCTCCGGATCGCTCCCCGAAGCTTTCTTT.

The gene calls are TRBV4-3 and TRBJ2-1, with D perhaps assigned TRBD1 or TRBD2 (6 bases each). CDR1 and CDR2 from the germline V gene are LGHNA and YSLEER. This CDR3 is built from 16 residues. V was trimmed by 0 bases and J by 4 bases, leaving 13 bases between them. The CDR3 protein is CASSQDTRGLYNEQFF. The CDR3 DNA reads TGCGCCAGCAGCCAAGATACCAGGGGACTTTACAATGAGCAGTTCTTC.

The chain employs TRBV2 and TRBJ2-7; D is unclear. CDR3 length: 13 amino acids. Germline-derived CDR1 and CDR2 are SNHLY and FYNNEI. V lost 4 bases, J lost 3 bases, and 10 bases lay in between. The CDR3 loop is CASSGTDLYEQYF. CDR3 nucleotides: TGTGCCAGCAGTGGGACGGATCTCTACGAGCAGTACTTC.

This clonotype was counted ten times or more. The chain couples TRBV6-5 to TRBJ2-1, with D uncertain. Germline CDR1 is MNHEY and CDR2 is SVGAGI. The CDR3 is 13 amino acids. Trimming took off 5 bases at V and 1 base at J, with 6 bases between the two ends. The CDR3 reads CASSIGSYNEQFF. CDR3 bases: TGTGCCAGCAGTATCGGGTCCTACAATGAGCAGTTCTTC.

This clonotype was picked up a small number of times. The chain joins TRBV5-5 to TRBJ2-5; TRBD1 aligns across 9 bases. The CDR3 spans 15 residues. Germline-derived CDR1 and CDR2 are SGHKS and YYEKEE (reference sequence). V shed 2 bases and J 5 bases; nucleotides not matched to a gene: 7. In nucleotides, the CDR3 is TGTGCCAGCAGCTTTTCAGAGACAGGGGGGGAGACCCAGTACTTC. Its translation: CASSFSETGGETQYF. Using reference TRBV5-5 and TRBJ2-5 for the parts outside the CDR3, the full variable domain is DAGVTQSPTHLIKTRGQQVTLRCSPISGHKSVSWYQQVLGQGPQFIFQYYEKEERGRGNFPDRFSARQFPNYSSELNVNALLLGDSALYLCASSFSETGGETQYFGPGTRLLVL.

The V call is TRBV6-5, the J call TRBJ2-5; D remains unclear. The CDR3 has 14 amino acids. Between the trimmed V and J ends, which lost 4 bases and 1 base, there was a span of 10 bases. Germline lookup yields CDR1 MNHEY and CDR2 SVGAGI. CDR3 sequence (DNA): TGTGCCAGCAGTTGGGTAGAGAGCCAAGAGACCCAGTACTTC. Its translation is CASSWVESQETQYF.

The V call is TRBV5-4, the J call TRBJ2-6; D gene ambiguous. Trimming pared 6 bases from V and 0 bases from J, leaving 10 bases between. Per germline, CDR1 SGHNT and CDR2 YYREEE (reference sequence). The CDR3 loop spans 15 amino acids. The CDR3 sequence is CASTLGFSGANVLTF. The CDR3 nucleotides are TGTGCCAGCACCCTGGGATTCTCTGGGGCCAACGTCCTGACTTTC.

V is TRBV6-1 and J is TRBJ1-1; D is uncertain. The CDR3 consists of 11 residues. The V end lost 4 bases, the J end lost 4 bases, and 4 bases lay between the germline ends. CDR1 and CDR2 (germline): MNHNS, SASEGT. This CDR3 reads CASSGLTEAFF. The CDR3 DNA reads TGTGCCAGCAGTGGGCTCACTGAAGCTTTCTTT.

The chain recombines TRBV7-9 with TRBJ2-2; 9 bases align to TRBD2. The V gene end was trimmed by 2 bases and the J gene end by 3 bases; junction bases not matched to a gene: 10. Germline-derived CDR1 and CDR2 are SEHNR and FQNEAQ (reference sequence). The CDR3 has 18 amino acids. CDR3 sequence (DNA): TGTGCCAGCAGCTTAAGAGTAGCGGGGGACCCTCACACCGGGGAGCTGTTTTTT. Its translation: CASSLRVAGDPHTGELFF.

The chain links TRBV18 to TRBJ2-7, with 11 bases aligning to TRBD2. Germline-derived CDR1 and CDR2 are KGHSH and LQKENI. The CDR3 sequence is 15 residues long. Losses at the gene ends were 3 bases for V and 6 bases for J; bases not matched to a gene: 7. Here the CDR3 reads CASSPTSGAIGEQYV. The CDR3 DNA reads as TGTGCCAGCTCACCGACTAGCGGGGCAATAGGCGAGCAGTACGTC.

This chain joins TRBV5-4 and TRBJ1-6; a possible D gene is TRBD1 (6 bases). The CDR3 is 11 amino acids. Germline V gives CDR1 SGHNT, CDR2 YYREEE (reference sequence). Trimming took off 0 bases at V and 17 bases at J, with 9 bases between the two ends. The CDR3 nucleotides read TGTGCCAGCAGCTTGGGCGGACAGATCCACTTT. Translating gives CASSLGGQIHF.

In nucleotides, the CDR3 is TGTGCCAGCAGTGCCCGGGACACCTCGTCTACCACCGGGGAGCTGTTTTTT. Translation: CASSARDTSSTTGELFF. V usage is TRBV6-6 and J usage is TRBJ2-2, with a tentative D call TRBD1 (6 bases). Germline values: CDR1 MNHNY, CDR2 SVGAGI (reference sequence). Trimming removed 5 bases at V and 4 bases at J, with 20 bases between. This CDR3 is built from 17 residues.

There are a few counts of this clonotype. The chain links TRBV27 to TRBJ1-1; D is undetermined. The CDR3 is 17 residues long. Germline V gives CDR1 MNHEY, CDR2 SMNVEV (reference sequence). Trimming removed 1 base at V and 1 base at J, with 16 bases between. The CDR3: CASSLYRAEAENTEAFF. CDR3 nucleotides: TGTGCCAGCAGTTTATATAGGGCCGAGGCGGAGAACACTGAAGCTTTCTTT.

This clonotype was found many times. The chain joins TRBV7-8 to TRBJ1-5, with D maybe TRBD1 (6 bases). The germline V gene encodes CDR1 SGHVS and CDR2 FQNEAQ. Between the trimmed V and J ends, which lost 1 base and 6 bases, there was a span of 13 bases. The CDR3 has 15 residues. The CDR3 loop reads CASSLEGQSLQPQHF. The CDR3 DNA reads TGTGCCAGCAGCTTAGAAGGACAGAGCCTTCAGCCCCAGCATTTT. The variable domain in full, with the rest retrieved from reference TRBV7-8 and TRBJ1-5, is GAGVSQSPRYKVAKRGQDVALRCDPISGHVSLFWYQQALGQGPEFLTYFQNEAQLDKSGLPSDRFFAERPEGSVSTLKIQRTQQEDSAVYLCASSLEGQSLQPQHFGDGTRLSIL.

This clonotype appeared many times. This chain joins TRBV12-3 or TRBV12-4 and TRBJ2-7, with D perhaps TRBD1 (6 bases). The length of the CDR3 is 14 residues. V was trimmed by 7 bases and J by 6 bases, leaving 19 bases between them. CDR3 nucleotides: TGTGCCAGCACCCCCTTCGGACAGTTGGGCGAGCAGTACTTC. Translated: CASTPFGQLGEQYF.

V is TRBV20-1 and J is TRBJ2-7; tentatively, D is TRBD1 (6 bases). The germline CDR1 and CDR2 sequences are DFQATT and SNEGSKA (reference sequence). The CDR3 covers 13 residues. The germline V and J ends were trimmed by 1 base and 1 base, with 8 bases remaining between them. As DNA, the CDR3 is TGCAGTGCTAGAGTTGGGACATCCTACGAGCAGTACGTC. This codes for CSARVGTSYEQYV.

This rearrangement joins TRBV19 to TRBJ1-5, with 7 bases fitting TRBD1. Looked up from germline, CDR1 is LNHDA and CDR2 is SQIVND (reference sequence). The CDR3 totals 14 residues. V dropped 4 bases and J dropped 5; count of bases not matched to a gene: 5. CDR3 protein: CASSNDRVDQPQHF. CDR3 DNA: TGTGCCAGTAGTAACGACAGGGTCGATCAGCCCCAGCATTTT.

The chain has TRBV19 and TRBJ2-6; D is perhaps TRBD2 (6 bases). Trimming shortened V by 6 bases and J by 2 bases, and 11 bases separated the two germline ends. Germline CDR1 LNHDA, CDR2 SQIVND (reference sequence). CDR3 size: 15 residues. The CDR3 DNA follows: TGTGCCAGTAGCACCCGGAGGGCTGGGGCCAACGTCCTGACTTTC. Translation: CASSTRRAGANVLTF.

This clonotype was recorded many times. V is TRBV7-9 and J is TRBJ2-5, with TRBD2 matching 12 bases. V was clipped by 3 bases and J by 3 bases; unmatched bases: 17. The CDR3 length is 20 residues. CDR1 is SEHNR and CDR2 is FQNEAQ in the germline V gene (reference sequence). In DNA form, the CDR3 reads TGTGCCAGCAGCTTTCCCCCACTAGCGGGGGGCCCGTCCCGGGAAGAGACCCAGTACTTC. It encodes CASSFPPLAGGPSREETQYF.

In DNA, the CDR3 is TGTGCCAGCAGTGGCGGACTAGCGGTAAAAGAGACCCAGTACTTC. Residues: CASSGGLAVKETQYF. The rearrangement uses TRBV6-1 and TRBJ2-5; 10 positions match TRBD2. Germline CDR1 MNHNS, CDR2 SASEGT. CDR3 length: 15 amino acids. Unmatched junction bases numbered 5, after V lost 4 bases and J lost 3 bases.

V is TRBV27 and J is TRBJ1-2; 7 positions match TRBD1. CDR1 and CDR2 from the germline V gene are MNHEY and SMNVEV (reference sequence). V was pared by 5 bases and J by 0 bases, with 9 bases of the junction left unmatched. The CDR3 spans 16 residues. CDR3 coding DNA: TGTGCCAGCAGTCATTCCCGGGGACAGACTAACTATGGCTACACCTTC. Translating it yields CASSHSRGQTNYGYTF.

Many counts were recorded for this clonotype. The V call is TRBV11-2, the J call TRBJ2-2, with unresolved D. Germline V gene lookup returns CDR1 SGHAT and CDR2 FQNNGV. This CDR3 region has 16 residues. The germline V and J ends were trimmed by 5 bases and 3 bases, with 16 bases remaining between them. In DNA, the CDR3 is TGTGCCAGCAGCCCCGGGTTTTTGCAGGACACCGGGGAGCTGTTTTTT. It translates to CASSPGFLQDTGELFF. The whole variable domain, filled in from reference TRBV11-2 and TRBJ2-2, reads EAGVAQSPRYKIIEKRQSVAFWCNPISGHATLYWYQQILGQGPKLLIQFQNNGVVDDSQLPKDRFSAERLKGVDSTLKIQPAKLEDSAVYLCASSPGFLQDTGELFFGEGSRLTVL.

The chain links TRBV10-3 to TRBJ2-1, with 11 bases fitting TRBD2. The CDR3 extends over 16 amino acids. Per germline, CDR1 ENHRY and CDR2 SYGVKD. With V trimmed by 0 bases and J by 7 bases, 5 bases remained unmatched. CDR3 region: CAISESMTSGANEQFF. In DNA form, the CDR3 reads TGTGCCATCAGTGAGTCAATGACTAGCGGGGCTAATGAGCAGTTCTTC.

Concerning this clonotype itself: A much larger clone lies one base from this, so it may be a read error. The genes are TRBV7-6 and TRBJ2-5; 7 positions match TRBD2. Germline V gene lookup returns CDR1 SGHVS and CDR2 FNYEAQ. The CDR3 loop spans 15 amino acids. CDR3: CASNLGTTLKETQYF. The CDR3 DNA is TGTGCCAGCAACTTAGGGACTACCCTAAAAGAGACCCAGTACTTC.

The chain uses TRBV5-1 and TRBJ2-7, with TRBD1 matching 7 bases. CDR1 and CDR2 (germline): SGHRS, YFSETQ. V was pared by 7 bases and J by 5 bases, with 12 bases of the junction left unmatched. CDR3 length: 14 residues. CDR3 DNA: TGCGCCAGCGGACAATCGACAGGGAACAACGAGCAGTACTTC. This sequence encodes CASGQSTGNNEQYF.

This chain joins TRBV29-1 and TRBJ1-2; weak D call: TRBD1 (5 bases). Germline V CDR1 and CDR2: SQVTM, ANQGSEA. This CDR3 region has 12 residues. The V and J ends lost 2 bases and 8 bases respectively, with 12 bases between them. For the CDR3, the DNA is TGCAGCGTTGAACAGGACATAGCGGGCTACACCTTC. Amino acids: CSVEQDIAGYTF.

This clonotype was observed a handful of times. The chain employs TRBV6-2 or TRBV6-3 and TRBJ1-1; TRBD1 matches at 9 bases. J lost 6 bases, V lost 6 bases, and 5 bases had no gene match. This CDR3 is built from 13 residues. CDR1 is MNHEY, CDR2 SVGEGT, per germline. The CDR3 protein is CASSQTGGPEAFF. CDR3 bases: TGTGCCAGCAGCCAGACAGGGGGACCTGAAGCTTTCTTT.

This rearrangement joins TRBV4-1 to TRBJ2-7; D may correspond to TRBD1 or TRBD2 (6 bases each). The germline gives CDR1 MGHRA, CDR2 YSYEKL. The CDR3 covers 17 residues. V was cut by 3 bases and J by 0 bases, with 18 bases left in between. The CDR3 nucleotides read TGCGCCAGCAGCCAGGATATGGGGGGCTTAAGCTCCTACGAGCAGTACTTC. Its translation: CASSQDMGGLSSYEQYF.

This clonotype was counted between two and nine times. The chain couples TRBV5-1 to TRBJ1-2; D perhaps matches TRBD1 (5 bases). Per the germline V gene, CDR1 is SGHRS and CDR2 is YFSETQ. V gave up 1 base and J gave up 3 bases, with 7 bases separating them. The length of the CDR3 is 13 residues. CDR3 coding DNA: TGCGCCAGCAGCTTGAACAGGCACTATGGCTACACCTTC. It specifies CASSLNRHYGYTF.